This T cell receptor (beta chain) comes out of a study of vaccination and CD4 T cells after COVID-19. Study-level findings and limits: When vaccine-specific clones from convalescent patients were examined, 304 of 307 were spike mono-reactive.

This CDR3 has 13 residues. Trimming removed 8 bases at V and 4 bases at J, with 14 bases between. CDR1 and CDR2 from the germline V gene are MNHNS and SASEGT. Cultured CD4+ T-cell DNA underwent Oncomine TCR Beta short-read sequencing. TCRdb passed the PCR reads through MiXCR, listing each CDR3 protein once. This sample has 9,500 to 15,000 distinct CDR3 sequences; approximately 28% occur once, and the top ten carry 23%. Treatment specified: approximately nine-day PBMC culture with coronavirus spike peptide pools or control peptides (ViraFEST assay). This clonotype has just a few counts. The antigen remains undetermined.

The receptor was derived from a human donor with COVID-19. Sequencing was performed on cultured CD4+ T cells from blood. The chain uses TRBV6-1 and TRBJ1-2; D is possibly TRBD1 (5 bases). DNA of the CDR3: TGTGCCAGCTCAAACAGGTACGGCTATGGCTACACCTTC. The encoded protein is CASSNRYGYGYTF.